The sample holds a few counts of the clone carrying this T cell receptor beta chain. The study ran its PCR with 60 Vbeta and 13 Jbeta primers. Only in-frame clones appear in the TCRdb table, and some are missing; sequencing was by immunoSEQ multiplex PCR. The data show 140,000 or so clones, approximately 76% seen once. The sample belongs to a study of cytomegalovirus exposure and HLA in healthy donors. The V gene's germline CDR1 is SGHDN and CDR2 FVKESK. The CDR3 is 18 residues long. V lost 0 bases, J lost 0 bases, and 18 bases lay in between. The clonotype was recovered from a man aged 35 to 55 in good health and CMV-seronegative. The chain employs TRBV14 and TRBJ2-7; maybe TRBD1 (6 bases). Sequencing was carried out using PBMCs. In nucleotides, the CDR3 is TGTGCCAGCAGCCAAGATTTAGGGGCAGGGGACCCCTCCTACGAGCAGTACTTC. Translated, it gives CASSQDLGAGDPSYEQYF.